One and the same sample provided the 21 T cell receptor beta chains below, sequenced in a study of beta chain features in type 1 diabetes. Expressed TCRB transcripts were sequenced after all isolated RNA was converted to cDNA. Libraries were prepared by immunoSEQ multiplex PCR; TCRdb keeps only in-frame clonotypes and omits some of them. The sample has tens of thousands of clones; about a third are singletons. The sequencing sample was made of stem cell memory CD4+ T cells from blood. The receptors come from a woman younger than 35 in good health.

This clone was counted a few times. This chain uses TRBV18 with TRBJ2-3; TRBD2 matches at 9 bases. The CDR3 covers 14 residues. CDR1 is KGHSH, CDR2 LQKENI, per germline. V gave up 4 bases and J gave up 5 bases; unmatched junction bases: 4. CDR3 sequence reads: CASSQGLAGDTQYF. The CDR3 nucleotides read TGTGCCAGCTCACAGGGACTAGCAGGAGATACGCAGTATTTT.

This clone was seen a few times. This chain uses TRBV28 with TRBJ1-2; D uncertain. The CDR3 extends over 12 amino acids. Looked up from germline, CDR1 is MDHEN and CDR2 is SYDVKM. Trimming removed 5 bases from V and 3 bases from J, with 7 bases in between. CDR3 sequence reads: CASSPSYYGYTF. For the CDR3, the DNA is TGTGCCAGCAGTCCCTCTTACTATGGCTACACCTTC.

The J gene is TRBJ1-1, the V gene TRBV12-5; the match to TRBD1 covers 7 bases. Germline V gene sequence: CDR1 LGHNT, CDR2 FRNRAP. The V segment lost 9 bases and the J segment 1 base; nucleotides outside the gene matches: 5. The CDR3 is 13 amino acids. CDR3 sequence reads: CASRQGSNTEAFF. CDR3 DNA sequence: TGTGCTAGCCGACAGGGCTCGAACACTGAAGCTTTCTTT.

The chain has TRBV7-2 and TRBJ2-3, with a possible D match to TRBD2 (5 bases). CDR1 SGHTA and CDR2 FQGNSA come from the germline V gene. The CDR3 spans 14 residues. The germline V and J ends were trimmed by 5 bases and 2 bases, with 11 bases remaining between them. CDR3 loop: CASSKNGDTDTQYF. DNA for the CDR3: TGTGCCAGCAGCAAAAACGGGGACACAGATACGCAGTATTTT.

This clone showed up just a few times. CDR3 in DNA: TGTGCCAGCAGCCTCGGGACAGGGGGCCGTGGCTACACCTTC. It is translated as CASSLGTGGRGYTF. This chain uses TRBV14 with TRBJ1-2; TRBD1 matches at 12 bases. V shed 4 bases and J 7 bases; nucleotides not matched to a gene: 4. The CDR3 loop spans 14 amino acids. Germline loops: CDR1 SGHDN, CDR2 FVKESK.

The rearrangement links TRBV5-5 to TRBJ2-1, with 8 bases lining up with TRBD1. The CDR3 sequence is 14 residues long. Germline CDR1 reads SGHKS; CDR2 reads YYEKEE (reference sequence). The trim removed 3 bases at V and 9 bases at J, leaving 8 bases unmatched. CDR3 in amino acids: CASSSLTGTGEQFF. DNA of the CDR3: TGTGCCAGCAGCTCCTTGACAGGGACAGGTGAGCAGTTCTTC.

Turning to this clone: Because it lacks the conserved phenylalanine or tryptophan at the end, this CDR3 is likely a read error. It is unclear where the CDR3 begins or ends on the DNA, so no DNA is shown, and the CDR3 is as TCRdb lists it. This chain connects TRBV9 to TRBJ2-7; the table's D call of TRBD2 was not tested on the DNA. Germline V gives CDR1 SGDLS, CDR2 YYNGEE. The length of the CDR3 is 8 amino acids, counting both ends. The CDR3 sequence: CASSQDSD.

The chain carries TRBV29-1 and TRBJ1-2; D uncertain. The CDR3 contains 13 residues. CDR1 is SQVTM, CDR2 ANQGSEA, per germline. The ends were cut back, 5 bases at V and 4 bases at J, with 14 bases in the middle. The CDR3 region is CSVQKGGIYGYTF. The DNA of the CDR3 is TGCAGCGTTCAGAAAGGAGGTATCTATGGCTACACCTTC.

A few counts support this clone. The chain joins TRBV25-1 to TRBJ2-1; tentatively, D is TRBD1 (5 bases). The CDR3 is made up of 15 amino acids. V lost 2 bases, J lost 2 bases, and 10 bases lay in between. Germline V gives CDR1 MGHDK, CDR2 SYGVNS. The CDR3 is CASSEAQGAYNEQFF. CDR3 DNA: TGTGCCAGCAGTGAAGCGCAGGGCGCCTACAATGAGCAGTTCTTC.

This clone was seen only a few times. This chain connects TRBV6-1 to TRBJ2-7, with 11 nucleotides matching TRBD2. The CDR3 consists of 14 residues. V was clipped by 6 bases and J by 1 base; unmatched bases: 2. Germline lookup yields CDR1 MNHNS and CDR2 SASEGT. CDR3 in amino acids: CASSRTSGSYEQYF. CDR3 sequence (DNA): TGTGCCAGCAGCAGGACTAGCGGGTCCTACGAGCAGTACTTC.

This clone has more than one count but fewer than ten. The genes are TRBV25-1 and TRBJ2-7; TRBD1 matches at 8 bases. J gave up 5 bases and V 8 bases, and 11 bases lay outside the gene matches. The CDR3 covers 14 residues. From germline, CDR1 is MGHDK and CDR2 SYGVNS. The DNA of the CDR3 is TGTGCCAGCGAGCCAACGGACAGGGAGGACGAGCAGTACTTC. It codes for CASEPTDREDEQYF.

The chain has TRBV18 and TRBJ2-7; D is perhaps TRBD2 (6 bases). The germline V gene encodes CDR1 KGHSH and CDR2 LQKENI. V gave up 3 bases and J gave up 5 bases, with 17 bases separating them. The CDR3 is 15 residues long. The CDR3 DNA follows: TGTGCCAGCTCACCTCGAACGGGAGCCAACAACGAGCAGTACTTC. As protein: CASSPRTGANNEQYF.

Remarks on this clone: Relative to the germline gene, one junction end is altered; a read error may explain this. The chain joins TRBV7-2 to TRBJ2-5; 8 nucleotides agree with TRBD2. CDR1 and CDR2 (germline): SGHTA, FQGNSA. This CDR3 has 15 amino acids. The CDR3 bases are TGTGCCAGCAGCGTAGCCGGGGGGGTTAAAGAGACCCAGTACTTC. As protein: CASSVAGGVKETQYF.

This clone was counted a few times. V and J are TRBV7-9 and TRBJ1-5, with 7 bases identical to TRBD1. The CDR3 spans 15 residues. The germline V gene has CDR1 SEHNR and CDR2 FQNEAQ (reference sequence). With V trimmed by 5 bases and J by 1 base, 5 bases remained unmatched. In DNA form, the CDR3 reads TGTGCCAGCAGCCTACAGGGGAAAAGCAATCAGCCCCAGCATTTT. As protein: CASSLQGKSNQPQHF.

This chain joins TRBV5-1 and TRBJ1-2; TRBD1 matches 11 bases. CDR1 and CDR2 (germline): SGHRS, YFSETQ. The CDR3 has 14 amino acids. J was trimmed by 5 bases and V by 4 bases; bases with no gene match: 4. CDR3 amino acids: CASSTGQGAYGYTF. CDR3 nucleotide sequence: TGCGCCAGCAGCACCGGACAGGGGGCTTATGGCTACACCTTC.

The chain joins TRBV6-1 to TRBJ2-1; D is unclear. V was cut by 5 bases and J by 4 bases, with 9 bases left in between. Germline lookup yields CDR1 MNHNS and CDR2 SASEGT. This CDR3 region has 13 residues. Written as DNA, the CDR3 is TGTGCCAGCAGTAAAGACTGGTACAATGAGCAGTTCTTC. It codes for CASSKDWYNEQFF.

This clone turned up a few times. The chain joins TRBV2 to TRBJ2-7, with 8 positions matching TRBD2. The germline V gene encodes CDR1 SNHLY and CDR2 FYNNEI. This CDR3 is 15 amino acids long. Trimming removed 6 bases from V and 1 base from J; junction bases left unmatched: 8. CDR3 sequence (DNA): TGTGCCAGCAGGAGTAGCGGGGTGCCATCCTACGAGCAGTACTTC. Residues: CASRSSGVPSYEQYF.

This chain joins TRBV7-2 and TRBJ2-5; tentatively, D is TRBD1 (6 bases). The CDR3 loop spans 15 amino acids. The germline V and J ends were trimmed by 1 base and 11 bases, with 20 bases remaining between them. Germline V gives CDR1 SGHTA, CDR2 FQGNSA. CDR3 sequence reads: CASSLVGGQTLEQYF. The CDR3 DNA is TGTGCCAGCAGCTTAGTCGGCGGACAGACCCTGGAGCAGTACTTC.

The sample holds a few counts of this clone. V is TRBV23-1 and J is TRBJ1-2, with D perhaps TRBD1 (5 bases). TRBV23-1 is classed as an ORF, of uncertain function. The CDR3 loop spans 14 amino acids. V gave up 2 bases and J gave up 2 bases, with 9 bases separating them. CDR3 nucleotide sequence: TGCGCCAGCAGTCAAGGGCGACAGAACTATGGCTACACCTTC. As protein: CASSQGRQNYGYTF.

In DNA, the CDR3 is TGTGCCAGCAGCTTTTTTGAGGGGGCCACTGAAGCTTTCTTT. The encoded protein is CASSFFEGATEAFF. J is TRBJ1-1 and V is TRBV5-6; TRBD1 matches at 7 bases. V lost 2 bases and J lost 4; bases outside the gene matches: 5. The CDR3 length is 14 residues. Germline V gene sequence: CDR1 SGHDT, CDR2 YYEEEE.

This chain uses TRBV19 with TRBJ1-2; D is possibly TRBD1 (6 bases). The V gene's germline CDR1 is LNHDA and CDR2 SQIVND (reference sequence). V dropped 3 bases and J dropped 2 bases, with 19 bases sitting between them. The CDR3 runs to 17 residues. The CDR3: CASSIQPHRALNYGYTF. The CDR3 DNA reads TGTGCCAGTAGTATCCAACCTCACAGGGCGCTCAACTATGGCTACACCTTC.